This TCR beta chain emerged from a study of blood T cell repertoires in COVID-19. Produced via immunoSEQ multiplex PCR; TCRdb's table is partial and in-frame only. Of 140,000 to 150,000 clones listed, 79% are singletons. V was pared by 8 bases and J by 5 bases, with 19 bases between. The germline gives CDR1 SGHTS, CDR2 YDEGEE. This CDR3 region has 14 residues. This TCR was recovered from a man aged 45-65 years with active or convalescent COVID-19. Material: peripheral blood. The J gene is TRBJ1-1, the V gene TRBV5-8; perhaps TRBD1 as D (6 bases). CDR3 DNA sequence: TGTGCCAGGGGGGACACAGGGCAGCAAACTGAAGCTTTCTTT. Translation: CARGDTGQQTEAFF.